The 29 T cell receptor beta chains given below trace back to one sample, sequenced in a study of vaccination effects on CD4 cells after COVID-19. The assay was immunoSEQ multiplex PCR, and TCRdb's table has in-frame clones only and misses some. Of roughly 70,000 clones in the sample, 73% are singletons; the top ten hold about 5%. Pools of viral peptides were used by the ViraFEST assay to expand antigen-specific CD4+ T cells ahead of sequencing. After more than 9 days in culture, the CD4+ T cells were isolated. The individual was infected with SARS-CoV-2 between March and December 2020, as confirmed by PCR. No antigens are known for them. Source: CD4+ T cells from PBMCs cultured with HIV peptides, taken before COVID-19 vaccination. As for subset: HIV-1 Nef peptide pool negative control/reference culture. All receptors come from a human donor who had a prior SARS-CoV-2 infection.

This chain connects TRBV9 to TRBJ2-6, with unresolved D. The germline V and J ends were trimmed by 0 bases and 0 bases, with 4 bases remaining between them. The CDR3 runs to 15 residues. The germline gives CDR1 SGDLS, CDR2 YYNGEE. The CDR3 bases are TGTGCCAGCAGCGTAGTGGGCTCTGGGGCCAACGTCCTGACTTTC. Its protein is CASSVVGSGANVLTF. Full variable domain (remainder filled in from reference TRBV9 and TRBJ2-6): DSGVTQTPKHLITATGQRVTLRCSPRSGDLSVYWYQQSLDQGLQFLIQYYNGEERAKGNILERFSAQQFPDLHSELNLSSLELGDSALYFCASSVVGSGANVLTFGAGSRLTVL.

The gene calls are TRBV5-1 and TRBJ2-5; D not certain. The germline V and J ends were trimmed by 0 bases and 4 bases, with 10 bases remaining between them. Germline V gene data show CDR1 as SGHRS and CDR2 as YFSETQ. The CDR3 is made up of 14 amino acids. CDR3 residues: CASSLEGSGETQYF. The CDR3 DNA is TGCGCCAGCAGCTTGGAGGGATCCGGAGAGACCCAGTACTTC.

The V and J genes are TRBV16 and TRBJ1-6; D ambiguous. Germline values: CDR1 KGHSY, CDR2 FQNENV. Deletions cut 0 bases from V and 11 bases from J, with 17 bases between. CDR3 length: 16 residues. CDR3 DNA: TGTGCCAGCAGCCAATCGGTCCTGGTAGAAGGCCCACCCCTCCACTTT. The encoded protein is CASSQSVLVEGPPLHF.

CDR3 region: CASSQGVGRGQETQYF. The DNA of the CDR3 is TGTGCCAGCAGCCAAGGGGTCGGGAGGGGGCAAGAGACCCAGTACTTC. The chain links TRBV3-1 (or the pseudogene TRBV3-2) to TRBJ2-5, with 8 nucleotides matching TRBD2. Germline-derived CDR1 and CDR2 are LGHDT and YNNKEL (reference sequence). V dropped 1 base and J dropped 2; count of bases not matched to a gene: 6. This CDR3 has 16 amino acids.

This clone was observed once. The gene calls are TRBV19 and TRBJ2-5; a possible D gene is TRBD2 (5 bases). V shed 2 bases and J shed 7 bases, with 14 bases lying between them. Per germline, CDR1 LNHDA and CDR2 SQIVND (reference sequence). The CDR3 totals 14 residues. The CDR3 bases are TGTGCCAGTAGTATACGAGAGGGAATGGGGACCCAGTACTTC. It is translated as CASSIREGMGTQYF.

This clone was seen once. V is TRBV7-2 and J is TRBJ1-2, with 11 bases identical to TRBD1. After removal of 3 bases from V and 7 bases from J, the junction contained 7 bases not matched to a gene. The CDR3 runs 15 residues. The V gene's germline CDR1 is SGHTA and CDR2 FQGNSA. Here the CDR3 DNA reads TGTGCCAGCAGCTTCCCGGACAGGGGGCGCTTTGGCTACACCTTC. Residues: CASSFPDRGRFGYTF.

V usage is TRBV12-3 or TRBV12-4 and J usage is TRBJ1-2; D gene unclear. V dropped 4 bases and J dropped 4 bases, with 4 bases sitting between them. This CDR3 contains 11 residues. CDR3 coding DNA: TGTGCCAGCAGTTCCGGCTATGGCTACACCTTC. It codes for CASSSGYGYTF.

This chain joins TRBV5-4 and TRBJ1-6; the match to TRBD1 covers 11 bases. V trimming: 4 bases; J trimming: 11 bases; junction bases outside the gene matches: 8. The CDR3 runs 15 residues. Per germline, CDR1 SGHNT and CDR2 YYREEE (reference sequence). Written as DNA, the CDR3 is TGTGCCAGCAGCAGCCGGGACAGGGGGATGACACCCCTCCACTTT. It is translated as CASSSRDRGMTPLHF. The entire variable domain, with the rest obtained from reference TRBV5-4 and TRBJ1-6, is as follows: ETGVTQSPTHLIKTRGQQVTLRCSSQSGHNTVSWYQQALGQGPQFIFQYYREEENGRGNFPPRFSGLQFPNYSSELNVNALELDDSALYLCASSSRDRGMTPLHFGNGTRLTVT.

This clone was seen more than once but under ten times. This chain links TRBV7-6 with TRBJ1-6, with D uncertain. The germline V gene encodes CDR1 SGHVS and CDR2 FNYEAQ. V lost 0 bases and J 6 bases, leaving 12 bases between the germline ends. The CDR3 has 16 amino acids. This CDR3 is CASSLALVGSNSPLHF. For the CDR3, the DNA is TGTGCCAGCAGCTTAGCTCTCGTCGGGAGTAATTCACCCCTCCACTTT.

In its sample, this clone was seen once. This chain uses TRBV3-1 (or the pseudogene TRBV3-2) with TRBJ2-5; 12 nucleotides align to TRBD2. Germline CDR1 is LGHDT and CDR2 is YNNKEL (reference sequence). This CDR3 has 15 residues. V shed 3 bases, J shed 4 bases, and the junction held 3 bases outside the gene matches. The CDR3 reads CASSQRLAGAETQYF. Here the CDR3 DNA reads TGTGCCAGCAGCCAGCGACTAGCGGGGGCAGAGACCCAGTACTTC.

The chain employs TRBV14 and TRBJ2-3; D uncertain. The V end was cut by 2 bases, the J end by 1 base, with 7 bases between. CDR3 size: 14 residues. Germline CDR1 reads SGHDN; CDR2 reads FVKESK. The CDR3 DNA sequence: TGTGCCAGCAGCCAATTCTGGGGCACAGATACGCAGTATTTT. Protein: CASSQFWGTDTQYF.

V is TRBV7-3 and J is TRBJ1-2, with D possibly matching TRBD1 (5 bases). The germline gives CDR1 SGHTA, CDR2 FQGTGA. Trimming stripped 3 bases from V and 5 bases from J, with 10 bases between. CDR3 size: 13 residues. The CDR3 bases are TGTGCCAGCAGCTTGATTTCAGGGTATGGCTACACCTTC. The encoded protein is CASSLISGYGYTF.

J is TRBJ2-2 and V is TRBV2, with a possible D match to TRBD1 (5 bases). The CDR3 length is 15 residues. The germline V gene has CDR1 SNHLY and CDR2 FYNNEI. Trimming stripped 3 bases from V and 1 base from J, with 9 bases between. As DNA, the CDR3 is TGTGCCAGCAGTGACGAACAGGTGAACACCGGGGAGCTGTTTTTT. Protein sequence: CASSDEQVNTGELFF.

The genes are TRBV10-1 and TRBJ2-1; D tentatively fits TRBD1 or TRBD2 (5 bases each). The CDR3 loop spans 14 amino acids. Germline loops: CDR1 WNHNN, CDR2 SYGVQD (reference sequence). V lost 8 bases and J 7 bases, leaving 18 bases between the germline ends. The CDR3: CASPGTSPANEQFF. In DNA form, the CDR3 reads TGCGCCAGCCCTGGGACCTCTCCTGCTAATGAGCAGTTCTTC.

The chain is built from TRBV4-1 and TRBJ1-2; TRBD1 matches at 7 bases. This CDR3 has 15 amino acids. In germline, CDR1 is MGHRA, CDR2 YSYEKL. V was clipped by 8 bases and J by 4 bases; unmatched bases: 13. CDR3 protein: CASSPRDSLSYGYTF. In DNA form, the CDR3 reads TGCGCCAGCTCACCTAGGGACAGTTTATCCTATGGCTACACCTTC.

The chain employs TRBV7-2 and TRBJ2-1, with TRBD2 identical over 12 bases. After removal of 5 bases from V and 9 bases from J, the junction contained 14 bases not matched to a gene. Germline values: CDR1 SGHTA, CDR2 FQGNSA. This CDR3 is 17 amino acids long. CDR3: CASSRPPGTSGLIEQFF. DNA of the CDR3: TGTGCCAGCAGCCGTCCGCCCGGGACTAGCGGGCTGATTGAGCAGTTCTTC.

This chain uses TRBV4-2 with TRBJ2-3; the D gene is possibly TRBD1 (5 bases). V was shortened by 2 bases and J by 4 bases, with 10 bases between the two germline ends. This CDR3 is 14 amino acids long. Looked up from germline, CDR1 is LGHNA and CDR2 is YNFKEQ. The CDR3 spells CASSQPRGSDTQYF. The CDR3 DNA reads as TGTGCCAGCAGCCAACCTAGGGGCTCAGATACGCAGTATTTT.

DNA of the CDR3: TGTGCCAGCAGCTTCGGGGGTGGGGGGTTCAAAAACATTCAGTACTTC. It encodes CASSFGGGGFKNIQYF. This chain connects TRBV5-4 to TRBJ2-4, with D possibly being TRBD2 (6 bases). The CDR3 extends over 16 amino acids. Trimming took 2 bases from V and 3 from J, leaving 15 bases between them. Germline V gives CDR1 SGHNT, CDR2 YYREEE (reference sequence).

The CDR3 DNA sequence: TGCGCCAGCAGCCGGACAGCCACTAACTATGGCTACACCTTC. It yields the protein CASSRTATNYGYTF. V and J are TRBV5-1 and TRBJ1-2; weak D call: TRBD1 (6 bases). CDR3 length: 14 amino acids. Trimming left V 4 bases short and J 0 bases short, with 10 bases between. Germline V gene data show CDR1 as SGHRS and CDR2 as YFSETQ.

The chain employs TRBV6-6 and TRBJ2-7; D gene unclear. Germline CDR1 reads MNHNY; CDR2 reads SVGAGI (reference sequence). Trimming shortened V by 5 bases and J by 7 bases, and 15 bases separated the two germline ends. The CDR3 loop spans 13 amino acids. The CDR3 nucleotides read TGTGCCAGCAGTCGCGGCCCCTCGTGGGAGCAGTACTTC. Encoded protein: CASSRGPSWEQYF.

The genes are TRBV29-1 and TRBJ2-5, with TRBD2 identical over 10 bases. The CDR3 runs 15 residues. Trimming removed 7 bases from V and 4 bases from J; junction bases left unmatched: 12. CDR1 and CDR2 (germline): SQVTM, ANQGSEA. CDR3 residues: CSAPGSGGAIETQYF. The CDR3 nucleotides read TGCAGCGCCCCGGGGAGCGGGGGGGCCATAGAGACCCAGTACTTC.

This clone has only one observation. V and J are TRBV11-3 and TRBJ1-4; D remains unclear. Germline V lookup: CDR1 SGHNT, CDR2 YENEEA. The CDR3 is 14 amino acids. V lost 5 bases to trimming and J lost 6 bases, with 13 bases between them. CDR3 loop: CASSLSSAHEKLFF. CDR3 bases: TGTGCCAGCAGCCTCTCGTCGGCCCATGAAAAACTGTTTTTT.

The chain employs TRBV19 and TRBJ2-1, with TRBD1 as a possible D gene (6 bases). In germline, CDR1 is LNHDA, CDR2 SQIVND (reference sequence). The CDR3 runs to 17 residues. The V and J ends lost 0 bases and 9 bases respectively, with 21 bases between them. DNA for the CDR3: TGTGCCAGTAGTATAGATGGCAGGTACAGGGAAAGTGGTGAGCAGTTCTTC. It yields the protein CASSIDGRYRESGEQFF.

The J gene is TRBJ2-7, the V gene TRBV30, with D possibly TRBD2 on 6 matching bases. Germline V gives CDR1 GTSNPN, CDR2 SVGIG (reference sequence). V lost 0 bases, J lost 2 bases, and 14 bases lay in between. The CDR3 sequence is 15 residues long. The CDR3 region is CAWSVSSALTYEQYF. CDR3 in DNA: TGTGCCTGGAGTGTATCTAGCGCCCTAACCTACGAGCAGTACTTC.

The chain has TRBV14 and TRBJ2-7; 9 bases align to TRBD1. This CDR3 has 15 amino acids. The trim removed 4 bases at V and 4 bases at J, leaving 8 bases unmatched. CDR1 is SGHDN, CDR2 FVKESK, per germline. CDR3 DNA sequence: TGTGCCAGCAGCCCTCCCGGGACAGGGAGATACGAGCAGTACTTC. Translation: CASSPPGTGRYEQYF.

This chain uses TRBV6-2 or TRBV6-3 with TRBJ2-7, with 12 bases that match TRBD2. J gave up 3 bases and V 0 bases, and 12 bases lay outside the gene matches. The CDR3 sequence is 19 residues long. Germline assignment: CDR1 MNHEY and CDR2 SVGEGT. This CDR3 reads CASSYSGLAGKYRHYEQYF. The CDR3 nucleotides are TGTGCCAGCAGTTACTCGGGACTAGCGGGTAAATACAGACACTACGAGCAGTACTTC.

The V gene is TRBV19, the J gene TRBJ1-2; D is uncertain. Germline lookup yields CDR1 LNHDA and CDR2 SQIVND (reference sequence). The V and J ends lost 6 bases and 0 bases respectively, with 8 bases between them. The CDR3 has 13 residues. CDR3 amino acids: CASRNSANYGYTF. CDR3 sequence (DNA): TGTGCCAGTAGGAACTCCGCTAACTATGGCTACACCTTC.

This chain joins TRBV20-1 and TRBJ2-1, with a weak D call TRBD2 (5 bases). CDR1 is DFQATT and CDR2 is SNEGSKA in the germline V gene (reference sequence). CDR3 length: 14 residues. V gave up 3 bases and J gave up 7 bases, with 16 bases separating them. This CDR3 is CSASLRAPSNEQFF. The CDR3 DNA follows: TGCAGTGCTAGTTTGCGGGCGCCTTCTAATGAGCAGTTCTTC.

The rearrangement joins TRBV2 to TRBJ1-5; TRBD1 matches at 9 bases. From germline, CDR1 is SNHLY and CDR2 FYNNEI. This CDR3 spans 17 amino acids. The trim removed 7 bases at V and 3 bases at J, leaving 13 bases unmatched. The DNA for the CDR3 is TGTGCCAGCACCACTTCTCCGGGACAGGGAGACAATCAGCCCCAGCATTTT. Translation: CASTTSPGQGDNQPQHF.